This TCR beta chain was obtained from a study of blood T cell repertoires in COVID-19. Study summary: The United States, Italy and Spain supplied acute and convalescent COVID-19 samples. T cells, B-cell-depleted T cells, or PBMCs supplied cDNA or gDNA.

Original handling: By means of reference gene primer amplification, nucleated cell counts were estimated. Clones were sequenced by immunoSEQ multiplex PCR, and TCRdb holds only the in-frame ones, with some missing. V and J calls and clone size follow that table, whereas D and trimming were derived from the DNA. The sample has about 260,000 clones, around 80% seen once. The CDR3 runs to 14 residues. CDR1 and CDR2 from the germline V gene are SGHRS and YFSETQ. Deletions cut 4 bases from V and 1 base from J, with 11 bases between. The chain uses TRBV5-1 and TRBJ1-1; no definite D call. Source material: PBMCs or T cells enriched from blood (not recorded which). The TCR sequence derives from a man aged 25-45 years with acute COVID-19. The DNA for the CDR3 is TGCGCCAGCAGCCCCACGGACTCGAACACTGAAGCTTTCTTT. Amino acid sequence: CASSPTDSNTEAFF.